Detailed here is one T cell receptor (beta chain). What it binds is unknown. Primers included in the PCR were 60 Vbeta and 13 Jbeta primers. Sequenced by immunoSEQ multiplex PCR; TCRdb stores in-frame clones only, minus some. The table shows 150,000 to 200,000 clones, with around 68% occurring only once. This specimen comes from a study of cytomegalovirus exposure and HLA in healthy donors. Study-wide findings and caveats: Analysis performed later found about 17,000 TCR beta sequences associated with HLA alleles at 0.05 false discovery rate. The study found most TCR sequences rare, yet found some public TCRs in many donors.

Sequenced material: PBMCs. This TCR was sampled from a woman in her forties in good health and CMV-seropositive.

The CDR3 coding sequence is TGTGCCAGCAGCAAAAAGTTTTCGGGGAACTGTACTAATGAAAAACTGTTTTTT. It codes for CASSKKFSGNCTNEKLFF. V and J are TRBV21-1 and TRBJ1-4. TRBV21-1 is a known pseudogene. This CDR3 has 18 amino acids.